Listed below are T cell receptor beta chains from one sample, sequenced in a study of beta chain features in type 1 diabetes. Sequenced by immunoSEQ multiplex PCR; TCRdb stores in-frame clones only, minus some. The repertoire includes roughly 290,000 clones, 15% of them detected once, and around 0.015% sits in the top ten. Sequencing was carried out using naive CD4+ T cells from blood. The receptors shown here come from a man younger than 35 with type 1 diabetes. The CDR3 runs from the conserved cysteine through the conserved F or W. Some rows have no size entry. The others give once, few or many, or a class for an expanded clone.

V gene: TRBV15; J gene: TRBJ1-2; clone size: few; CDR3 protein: CATSRDNAGGVRGDGYTF
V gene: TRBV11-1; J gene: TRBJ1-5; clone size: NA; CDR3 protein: CASSLGTGARQPQHF
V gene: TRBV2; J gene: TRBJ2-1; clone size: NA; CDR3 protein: CASTGGAYNEQFF
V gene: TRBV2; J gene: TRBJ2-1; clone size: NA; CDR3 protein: CASRLDSYNEQFF
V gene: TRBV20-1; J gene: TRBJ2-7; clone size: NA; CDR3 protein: CSASPGYEQYF
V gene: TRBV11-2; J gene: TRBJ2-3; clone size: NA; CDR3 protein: CASSLATGIHTDTQYF
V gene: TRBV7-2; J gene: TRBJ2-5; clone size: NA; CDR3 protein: CASSLVAGGISQYF
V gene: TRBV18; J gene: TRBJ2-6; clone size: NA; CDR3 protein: CASSPLQSGANVLTF
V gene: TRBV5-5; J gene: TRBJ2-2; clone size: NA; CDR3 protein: CASSLMITGNTGELFF
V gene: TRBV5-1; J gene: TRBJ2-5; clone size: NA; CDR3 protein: CASSSGHVAGVWETQYF
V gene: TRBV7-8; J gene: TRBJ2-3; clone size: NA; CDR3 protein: CASSSTSTDTQYF
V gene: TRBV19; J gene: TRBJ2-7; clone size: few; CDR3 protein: CASSIDHSSYEQYF
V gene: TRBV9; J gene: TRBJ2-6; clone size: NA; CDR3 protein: CASSVGGTGNTGANVLTF
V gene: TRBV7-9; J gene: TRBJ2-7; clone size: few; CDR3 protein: CASSLGAPRGSYEQYF
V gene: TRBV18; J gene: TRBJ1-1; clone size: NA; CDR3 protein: CASSPGRGLGRNTEAFF
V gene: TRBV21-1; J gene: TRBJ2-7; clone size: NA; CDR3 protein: CASSIFCRDRGPYEQYF
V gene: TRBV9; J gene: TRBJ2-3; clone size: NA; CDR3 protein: CASSTGSGGQEGDTQYF
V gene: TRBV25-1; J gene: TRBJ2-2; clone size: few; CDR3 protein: CASRWDRGATGELFF
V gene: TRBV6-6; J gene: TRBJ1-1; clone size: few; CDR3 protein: CASSQLTGAWNTEAFF
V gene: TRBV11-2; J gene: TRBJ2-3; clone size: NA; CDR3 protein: CASSPEGGASGDTQYF
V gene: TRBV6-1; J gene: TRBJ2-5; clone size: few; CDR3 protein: CASSPAGGSQETQYF
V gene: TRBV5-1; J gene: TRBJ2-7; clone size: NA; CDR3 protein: CASSLAGGIRDEQYF
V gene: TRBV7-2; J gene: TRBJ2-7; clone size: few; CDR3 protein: CASSSTGRYHEQYF
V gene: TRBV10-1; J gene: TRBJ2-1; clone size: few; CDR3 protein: CASGLAGGNEQFF
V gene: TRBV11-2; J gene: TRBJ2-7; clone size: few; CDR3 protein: CASSLGSQRDLGEQYF
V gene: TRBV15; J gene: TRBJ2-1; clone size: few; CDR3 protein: CATSRDLYYNEQFF
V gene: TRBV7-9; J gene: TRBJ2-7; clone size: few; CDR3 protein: CASSSARYAGGEQYF
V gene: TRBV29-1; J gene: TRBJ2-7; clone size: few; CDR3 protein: CSVEGATGYYEQYF
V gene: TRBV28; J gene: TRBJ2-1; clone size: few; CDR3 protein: CASQGLAGGRSYNEQFF
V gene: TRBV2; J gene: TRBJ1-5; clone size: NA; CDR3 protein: CASSDRVGNQPQHF
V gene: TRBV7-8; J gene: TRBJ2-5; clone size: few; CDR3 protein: CASSFRASMAGGPSETQYF
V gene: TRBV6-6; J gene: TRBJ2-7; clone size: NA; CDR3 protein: CASRMDTAGHEQYF
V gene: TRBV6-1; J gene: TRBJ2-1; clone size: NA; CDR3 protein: CASSEIYSPSVFF
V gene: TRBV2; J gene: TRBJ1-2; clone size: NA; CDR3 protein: CASSGGTGNGYTF
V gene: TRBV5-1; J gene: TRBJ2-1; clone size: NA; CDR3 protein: CASSPSQGSSYNEQFF
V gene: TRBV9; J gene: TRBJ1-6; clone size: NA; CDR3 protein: CASSVSEGPLHF
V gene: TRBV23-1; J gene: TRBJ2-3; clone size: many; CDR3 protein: CARQQTDTQYF
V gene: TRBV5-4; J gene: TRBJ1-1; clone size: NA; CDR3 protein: CASSVGGVIEAFF
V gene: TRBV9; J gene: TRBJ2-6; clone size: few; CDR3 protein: CASSVEGGRGANVLTF
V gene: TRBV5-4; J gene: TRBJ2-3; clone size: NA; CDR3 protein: CASSPGQGEYTQYF
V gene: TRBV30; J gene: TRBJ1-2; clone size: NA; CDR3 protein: CAWSQTGGYTF